The 3 T cell receptor beta chains reported below all come from one sample, sequenced in a study of cytomegalovirus exposure and HLA in healthy donors. Profiling relied on immunoSEQ multiplex PCR, and the TCRdb table lists in-frame clones only, not all of them. The sample has some 120,000 clones, approximately 90% seen once; the top ten hold 1.9%. Input material: PBMCs. The receptor source for this set is a woman between 18 and 30 years old in good health and CMV-seronegative.

The CDR3 loop is CASSLGSVAGGPRNEQFF. The CDR3 DNA is TGTGCCAGCAGCTTAGGAAGCGTAGCGGGGGGGCCAAGGAATGAGCAGTTCTTC. The V gene is TRBV7-9, the J gene TRBJ2-1; 11 bases fit TRBD2. V lost 1 base to trimming and J lost 7 bases; unmatched junction nucleotides: 12. The CDR3 has 18 residues. CDR1 SEHNR and CDR2 FQNEAQ come from the germline V gene (reference sequence). The full variable domain, its missing parts supplied by reference TRBV7-9 and TRBJ2-1, is DTGVSQNPRHKITKRGQNVTFRCDPISEHNRLYWYRQTLGQGPEFLTYFQNEAQLEKSRLLSDRFSAERPKGSFSTLEIQRTEQGDSAMYLCASSLGSVAGGPRNEQFFGPGTRLTVL.

This rearrangement joins TRBV5-1 to TRBJ1-4, with 7 bases that match TRBD1. The CDR3 covers 15 residues. With V trimmed by 1 base and J by 3 bases, 3 bases remained unmatched. The germline V gene encodes CDR1 SGHRS and CDR2 YFSETQ. CDR3 sequence (DNA): TGCGCCAGCAGCTTGCCAGGGGGAGCTAATGAAAAACTGTTTTTT. This codes for CASSLPGGANEKLFF. Using reference TRBV5-1 and TRBJ1-4 for the parts outside the CDR3, the full variable domain is KAGVTQTPRYLIKTRGQQVTLSCSPISGHRSVSWYQQTPGQGLQFLFEYFSETQRNKGNFPGRFSGRQFSNSRSEMNVSTLELGDSALYLCASSLPGGANEKLFFGSGTQLSVL.

The J gene is TRBJ2-7, the V gene TRBV2; D unclear. The CDR3 extends over 12 amino acids. V dropped 6 bases and J dropped 4 bases, with 10 bases sitting between them. The V gene's germline CDR1 is SNHLY and CDR2 FYNNEI. The CDR3 loop reads CASRDTNYEQYF. In nucleotides, the CDR3 is TGTGCCAGCAGAGACACAAATTACGAGCAGTACTTC.